The 18 T cell receptor beta chains below all came from one sample that was sequenced in a study of T-cell memory formation after mild COVID-19. TCRdb analysed the 5' RACE reads with MiXCR anew, one entry per CDR3 protein. The sample holds about 320,000 distinct CDR3 sequences, approximately 14% seen once. The sequenced sample consisted of PBMCs or a T cell subset sorted from them (not recorded which). These receptor sequences come from a man aged 18 to 30 who had mild COVID-19 (a few samples of this study predate the infection). Cell type and time point are not known.

This clonotype was found a few times. The chain recombines TRBV7-3 with TRBJ2-7, with D perhaps TRBD1 (6 bases). The germline V and J ends were trimmed by 2 bases and 4 bases, with 9 bases remaining between them. The CDR3 totals 13 residues. Germline values: CDR1 SGHTA, CDR2 FQGTGA. CDR3 sequence: CASSLDTGYEQYF. In nucleotides, the CDR3 is TGTGCCAGCAGCTTAGATACAGGGTACGAGCAGTACTTC.

This chain uses TRBV27 with TRBJ2-4; D is uncertain. This CDR3 comprises 13 residues. Germline lookup yields CDR1 MNHEY and CDR2 SMNVEV (reference sequence). V lost 2 bases and J lost 7, with 9 bases in between. The chain's CDR3 is CASSLLGANIQYF. In DNA, the CDR3 is TGTGCCAGCAGTTTACTAGGTGCGAACATTCAGTACTTC.

This clonotype was seen only a few times. The chain employs TRBV5-1 and TRBJ2-2, with D uncertain. Germline-derived CDR1 and CDR2 are SGHRS and YFSETQ. The ends were cut back, 2 bases at V and 4 bases at J, with 12 bases in the middle. The CDR3 loop spans 15 amino acids. CDR3 residues: CASSFDGPTTGELFF. In DNA, the CDR3 is TGCGCCAGCAGCTTTGACGGGCCAACCACCGGGGAGCTGTTTTTT.

This chain links TRBV12-3 or TRBV12-4 with TRBJ1-2; 9 nucleotides agree with TRBD1. The junction had 5 bases not matched to a gene; V was cut back by 6 bases and J by 0 bases. The CDR3 has 15 amino acids. The CDR3 sequence is CASRTQGAANYGYTF. In nucleotides, the CDR3 is TGTGCCAGCAGGACACAGGGGGCAGCTAACTATGGCTACACCTTC.

There are a few counts of this clonotype. The chain is built from TRBV20-1 and TRBJ1-5, with D perhaps matching TRBD1 (6 bases). Germline loops: CDR1 DFQATT, CDR2 SNEGSKA (reference sequence). The CDR3 loop spans 16 amino acids. V was shortened by 0 bases and J by 6 bases, with 18 bases between the two germline ends. The CDR3 here is CSARDMTGTTGQPQHF. As DNA, the CDR3 is TGCAGTGCTAGAGATATGACAGGAACTACCGGTCAGCCCCAGCATTTT.

This clonotype was counted at least ten times. The chain uses TRBV12-3 or TRBV12-4 and TRBJ2-2; D unclear. This CDR3 comprises 12 residues. V was pared by 5 bases and J by 6 bases, with 7 bases between. The CDR3 DNA follows: TGTGCCAGCAGTCAAGAGGCCGGGGAGCTGTTTTTT. This sequence encodes CASSQEAGELFF.

The genes are TRBV3-1 and TRBJ2-5; D ambiguous. CDR1 and CDR2 (germline): LGHDT, YNNKEL (reference sequence). V lost 1 base and J 6 bases, leaving 15 bases between the germline ends. The CDR3 runs to 15 residues. CDR3 DNA: TGTGCCAGCAGCCAAGGGCCAGGCCCTCGGAAGACCCAGTACTTC. Encoded protein: CASSQGPGPRKTQYF.

The V and J genes are TRBV4-2 and TRBJ1-5, with 10 nucleotides matching TRBD1. J lost 3 bases, V lost 0 bases, and 11 bases had no gene match. The CDR3 covers 19 residues. Germline CDR1 and CDR2: LGHNA and YNFKEQ. CDR3 bases: TGTGCCAGCAGCCAAGATCGCCTGCCGGGGACAGGGGACAATCAGCCCCAGCATTTT. This encodes CASSQDRLPGTGDNQPQHF.

This clonotype was seen only a few times. V is TRBV19 and J is TRBJ1-1, with TRBD1 matching over 7 bases. Germline values: CDR1 LNHDA, CDR2 SQIVND (reference sequence). J was trimmed by 1 base and V by 11 bases; bases with no gene match: 7. CDR3 length: 13 amino acids. CDR3 coding DNA: TGTGCCTCCAAGGGGACAGCGAACACTGAAGCTTTCTTT. It translates to CASKGTANTEAFF.

V gene TRBV3-1 combines with J gene TRBJ2-3; D gene ambiguous. Trimming left V 2 bases short and J 2 bases short, with 5 bases between. Germline assignment: CDR1 LGHDT and CDR2 YNNKEL (reference sequence). This CDR3 has 13 amino acids. Here the CDR3 DNA reads TGTGCCAGCAGCCAATTGCACACAGATACGCAGTATTTT. Protein product: CASSQLHTDTQYF.

This clonotype was found a few times. The V call is TRBV11-2, the J call TRBJ2-1; D remains unclear. Per germline, CDR1 SGHAT and CDR2 FQNNGV. Between the trimmed V and J ends, which lost 5 bases and 4 bases, there was a span of 18 bases. CDR3 length: 16 amino acids. Here the CDR3 reads CASSHLHVRGYNEQFF. The CDR3 nucleotides read TGTGCCAGCAGCCACTTACACGTCCGTGGTTACAATGAGCAGTTCTTC.

This clonotype was counted at least ten times. The chain recombines TRBV7-2 with TRBJ2-1; tentatively, D is TRBD1 (6 bases). Per germline, CDR1 SGHTA and CDR2 FQGNSA. The CDR3 sequence is 14 residues long. V gave up 1 base and J gave up 4 bases, with 8 bases separating them. CDR3 region: CASSLVGTYNEQFF. The CDR3 nucleotides read TGTGCCAGCAGCTTAGTGGGGACATACAATGAGCAGTTCTTC.

This clonotype was counted a few times. The chain is built from TRBV6-1 and TRBJ2-7; D unresolved. Per the germline V gene, CDR1 is MNHNS and CDR2 is SASEGT. The CDR3 runs to 12 residues. V shed 1 base and J shed 9 bases, with 10 bases lying between them. CDR3 in DNA: TGTGCCAGCAGTGAAGATCTGGTGCGGCAGTACTTC. Amino acids: CASSEDLVRQYF.

In this sample, this clonotype turned up many times. V gene TRBV12-3 or TRBV12-4 combines with J gene TRBJ1-2; D is unresolved. Trimming removed 0 bases at V and 8 bases at J, with 7 bases between. The CDR3 sequence is 12 residues long. CDR3 sequence: CASSLAMTGYTF. The CDR3, as DNA: TGTGCCAGCAGTTTAGCGATGACGGGCTACACCTTC.

The chain has TRBV7-8 and TRBJ2-4; TRBD1 aligns across 8 bases. J gave up 1 base and V 1 base, and 12 bases lay outside the gene matches. The CDR3 contains 19 residues. Germline-derived CDR1 and CDR2 are SGHVS and FQNEAQ. CDR3 coding DNA: TGTGCCAGCAGCTTAGGATTTCTGACGCGACAGGGGGCCAAAAACATTCAGTACTTC. Its protein product is CASSLGFLTRQGAKNIQYF.

J is TRBJ2-1 and V is TRBV5-5; the D gene is possibly TRBD1 (6 bases). Germline V CDR1 and CDR2: SGHKS, YYEKEE (reference sequence). The CDR3 length is 14 residues. V lost 3 bases and J lost 10, with 17 bases in between. The CDR3 bases are TGTGCCAGCAGCTGGGGGCTAGCAGAGTGGGAGCAGTTCTTC. This encodes CASSWGLAEWEQFF.

This clonotype showed up just a few times. The chain carries TRBV2 and TRBJ1-4, with D possibly being TRBD1 (5 bases). The ends were cut back, 8 bases at V and 0 bases at J, with 16 bases in the middle. This CDR3 is 16 amino acids long. Germline V lookup: CDR1 SNHLY, CDR2 FYNNEI. The CDR3 nucleotides read TGTGCCAGCGCAAGACAGTCTTTTGCAACTAATGAAAAACTGTTTTTT. Translated, it gives CASARQSFATNEKLFF.

The rearrangement links TRBV25-1 to TRBJ2-1; maybe TRBD2 (6 bases). The CDR3 consists of 15 residues. Trimming removed 3 bases at V and 3 bases at J, with 12 bases between. CDR1 is MGHDK, CDR2 SYGVNS, per germline. The DNA of the CDR3 is TGTGCCAGCAGTGACGCAGCGGGTTACTACAATGAGCAGTTCTTC. As protein: CASSDAAGYYNEQFF.